A selection of T cell receptor beta chains follows, all from one sample in a study of blood T cell repertoires in COVID-19. Sequenced by immunoSEQ multiplex PCR; TCRdb stores in-frame clones only, minus some. The profile shows about 170,000 clones, 80% to 90% of them singletons. The sequenced sample consisted of peripheral blood. These receptors all come from an elderly woman with acute or convalescent COVID-19. CDR3s include the opening cysteine and the closing phenylalanine or tryptophan. The D gene is left open where the match is weak. Size tells how often a clone was seen (once, few, many) or the class of an expanded clone, and some rows leave it out.

V: TRBV7-9; length: 15; J: TRBJ1-3; size: -; D: TRBD1; CDR3: CASSSRQGSGNTIYF; DNA: TGTGCCAGCAGCTCAAGACAGGGATCTGGAAACACCATATATTTT
V: TRBV3-1/TRBV3-2; length: 18; J: TRBJ2-2; size: few; D: -; CDR3: CASSQFRRPPANTGELFF; DNA: TGTGCCAGCAGCCAATTTAGGAGGCCCCCAGCGAACACCGGGGAGCTGTTTTTT
V: TRBV6-1; length: 16; J: TRBJ2-1; size: -; D: TRBD2; CDR3: CASSVSPGLANNEQFF; DNA: TGTGCCAGCAGTGTCTCACCGGGACTAGCAAACAATGAGCAGTTCTTC
V: TRBV19; length: 18; J: TRBJ2-1; size: once; D: -; CDR3: CASSIGLGGGALYNEQFF; DNA: TGTGCCAGTAGTATAGGGTTGGGAGGCGGGGCCCTCTACAATGAGCAGTTCTTC
V: TRBV10-3; length: 14; J: TRBJ1-2; size: -; D: -; CDR3: CAISEPPGAYGYTF; DNA: TGTGCCATCAGTGAGCCCCCAGGGGCCTATGGCTACACCTTC
V: TRBV28; length: 13; J: TRBJ1-1; size: -; D: -; CDR3: CASTTWGETEAFF; DNA: TGTGCCAGCACCACCTGGGGGGAGACTGAAGCTTTCTTT
V: TRBV11-3; length: 15; J: TRBJ2-1; size: once; D: -; CDR3: CASSSITSSYNEQFF; DNA: TGTGCCAGCAGCTCGATTACGAGCTCCTACAATGAGCAGTTCTTC
V: TRBV6-5; length: 15; J: TRBJ2-3; size: once; D: -; CDR3: CASSYQRPSTDTQYF; DNA: TGTGCCAGCAGTTACCAGCGACCTAGCACAGATACGCAGTATTTT
V: TRBV5-1; length: 12; J: TRBJ2-2; size: -; D: -; CDR3: CASSFDTGELFF; DNA: TGCGCCAGCAGCTTCGACACCGGGGAGCTGTTTTTT
V: TRBV6-5; length: 14; J: TRBJ2-7; size: -; D: -; CDR3: CASSFTSGSYEQYF; DNA: TGTGCCAGCAGTTTCACCTCAGGGTCCTACGAGCAGTACTTC
V: TRBV6-5; length: 15; J: TRBJ2-1; size: few; D: TRBD2; CDR3: CASSFRAGGPDEQFF; DNA: TGTGCCAGCAGTTTCCGAGCGGGAGGGCCGGATGAGCAGTTCTTC
V: TRBV7-2; length: 14; J: TRBJ1-2; size: -; D: -; CDR3: CASSLGTANYGYTF; DNA: TGTGCCAGCAGCTTAGGGACAGCAAACTATGGCTACACCTTC
V: TRBV6-4; length: 16; J: TRBJ2-6; size: once; D: -; CDR3: CASSSTDSSGANVLTF; DNA: TGTGCCAGCAGTTCAACGGACAGCTCTGGGGCCAACGTCCTGACTTTC
V: TRBV5-1; length: 13; J: TRBJ1-4; size: -; D: -; CDR3: CASSLASSEKLFF; DNA: TGCGCCAGCAGCTTGGCCTCTTCGGAAAAACTGTTTTTT
V: TRBV29-1; length: 14; J: TRBJ1-3; size: once; D: -; CDR3: CSVSDSSSGNTIYF; DNA: TGCAGCGTTTCAGACAGTTCCTCTGGAAACACCATATATTTT
V: TRBV7-9; length: 17; J: TRBJ1-3; size: once; D: TRBD1; CDR3: CASSRANRGGSGNTIYF; DNA: TGTGCCAGCAGCCGTGCAAACAGGGGAGGATCGGGAAACACCATATATTTT
V: TRBV11-2; length: 14; J: TRBJ2-5; size: -; D: TRBD1; CDR3: CASNSGTAQETQYF; DNA: TGTGCCAGCAATTCAGGGACAGCCCAAGAGACCCAGTACTTC
V: TRBV10-3; length: 13; J: TRBJ2-5; size: -; D: -; CDR3: CAISQGYQETQYF; DNA: TGTGCCATCAGCCAGGGGTACCAAGAGACCCAGTACTTC
V: TRBV3-1/TRBV3-2; length: 15; J: TRBJ2-7; size: -; D: TRBD1; CDR3: CASSPRTGFSYEQYF; DNA: TGTGCCAGCAGCCCCAGGACAGGATTCTCCTACGAGCAGTACTTC
V: TRBV7-2; length: 14; J: TRBJ2-5; size: -; D: -; CDR3: CASSSLGLGGTQYF; DNA: TGTGCCAGCAGCTCCCTCGGACTAGGGGGGACCCAGTACTTC
V: TRBV23-1; length: 15; J: TRBJ2-7; size: -; D: -; CDR3: CASSQSGQCTYEQYF; DNA: TGCGCCAGCAGTCAATCAGGACAGTGCACCTACGAGCAGTACTTC
V: TRBV4-2; length: 17; J: TRBJ1-3; size: -; D: -; CDR3: CASSLNPGGDSGNTIYF; DNA: TGTGCCAGCAGCCTCAACCCAGGAGGGGACTCTGGAAACACCATATATTTT
V: TRBV3-1/TRBV3-2; length: 19; J: TRBJ1-1; size: -; D: TRBD1; CDR3: CASSQGGQGEYLMNTEAFF; DNA: TGTGCCAGCAGCCAAGGGGGACAGGGGGAGTACCTAATGAACACTGAAGCTTTCTTT
V: TRBV30; length: 15; J: TRBJ2-2; size: -; D: TRBD2; CDR3: CAWSQGLAGTGELFF; DNA: TGTGCCTGGTCTCAGGGACTAGCGGGGACCGGGGAGCTGTTTTTT
V: TRBV18; length: 15; J: TRBJ2-3; size: -; D: -; CDR3: CASSPVQSSTDTQYF; DNA: TGTGCCAGCTCACCGGTTCAGTCTAGCACAGATACGCAGTATTTT
V: TRBV6-1; length: 14; J: TRBJ1-6; size: few; D: -; CDR3: CASSELGEVAPLHF; DNA: TGTGCCAGCAGTGAATTAGGGGAGGTGGCACCCCTCCACTTT
V: TRBV20-1; length: 12; J: TRBJ2-5; size: -; D: -; CDR3: CSASQIPETQYF; DNA: TGCAGTGCTAGTCAGATACCGGAGACCCAGTACTTC
V: TRBV7-9; length: 11; J: TRBJ1-1; size: -; D: -; CDR3: CASSLLAEAFF; DNA: TGTGCCAGCAGCTTATTGGCCGAAGCTTTCTTT
V: TRBV6-5; length: 12; J: TRBJ1-5; size: -; D: -; CDR3: CASRIQNQPQHF; DNA: TGTGCCAGCAGAATACAAAATCAGCCCCAGCATTTT
V: TRBV20-1; length: 15; J: TRBJ1-2; size: -; D: TRBD1; CDR3: CSASYTGDWNYGYTF; DNA: TGCAGTGCTAGTTATACAGGGGATTGGAACTATGGCTACACCTTC
V: TRBV13; length: 14; J: TRBJ2-1; size: -; D: -; CDR3: CASSFGVGSNEQFF; DNA: TGTGCCAGCAGCTTTGGGGTGGGGAGTAATGAGCAGTTCTTC
V: TRBV30; length: 13; J: TRBJ1-1; size: -; D: -; CDR3: CAWRPSGETEAFF; DNA: TGTGCCTGGAGGCCATCAGGGGAAACTGAAGCTTTCTTT
V: TRBV9; length: 13; J: TRBJ2-1; size: -; D: TRBD2; CDR3: CASSVVEGGEQFF; DNA: TGTGCCAGCAGCGTAGTGGAGGGAGGGGAGCAGTTCTTC
V: TRBV7-3; length: 15; J: TRBJ1-2; size: -; D: TRBD1; CDR3: CASSLGTGARGGYTF; DNA: TGTGCCAGCAGCTTGGGGACAGGGGCCCGGGGTGGCTACACCTTC
V: TRBV6-2/TRBV6-3; length: 14; J: TRBJ2-1; size: once; D: -; CDR3: CASSSGQGGNEQFF; DNA: TGTGCCAGCAGTTCAGGCCAGGGTGGGAATGAGCAGTTCTTC
V: TRBV27; length: 17; J: TRBJ2-3; size: -; D: -; CDR3: CASSFGGLAVYTDTQYF; DNA: TGTGCCAGCAGTTTTGGGGGGCTAGCGGTATACACAGATACGCAGTATTTT
V: TRBV7-8; length: 16; J: TRBJ2-7; size: few; D: -; CDR3: CASSSPDRQTHPVQYF; DNA: TGTGCCAGCAGCTCCCCGGACCGACAGACCCACCCAGTGCAGTACTTC
V: TRBV19; length: 12; J: TRBJ1-2; size: -; D: -; CDR3: CASTAGNYGYTF; DNA: TGTGCCAGTACCGCAGGGAACTATGGCTACACCTTC
V: TRBV5-1; length: 9; J: TRBJ2-5; size: -; D: -; CDR3: CARAGTQYF; DNA: TGCGCCAGAGCCGGGACCCAGTACTTC
V: TRBV2; length: 13; J: TRBJ2-5; size: -; D: -; CDR3: CASTRGSQETQYF; DNA: TGTGCCAGCACCAGGGGATCCCAAGAGACCCAGTACTTC
V: TRBV18; length: 14; J: TRBJ2-7; size: -; D: -; CDR3: CASSPSYGAYEQYF; DNA: TGTGCCAGCTCACCCTCGTACGGAGCCTACGAGCAGTACTTC
V: TRBV9; length: 18; J: TRBJ2-7; size: -; D: TRBD1; CDR3: CASSAGTGSLSRSYEQYF; DNA: TGTGCCAGCAGCGCAGGGACAGGGAGCTTGAGTAGGTCCTACGAGCAGTACTTC
V: TRBV5-1; length: 16; J: TRBJ2-5; size: -; D: TRBD2; CDR3: CASSIAGGLEGETQYF; DNA: TGCGCCAGCAGCATAGCGGGGGGGCTGGAAGGGGAGACCCAGTACTTC
V: TRBV5-4; length: 16; J: TRBJ2-1; size: -; D: -; CDR3: CASSLEGGPSYNEQFF; DNA: TGTGCCAGCAGCTTGGAAGGAGGGCCATCCTACAATGAGCAGTTCTTC
V: TRBV9; length: 16; J: TRBJ2-5; size: -; D: -; CDR3: CASSVVDSGFQETQYF; DNA: TGTGCCAGCAGCGTAGTCGATAGCGGTTTCCAAGAGACCCAGTACTTC
V: TRBV9; length: 14; J: TRBJ1-1; size: -; D: -; CDR3: CASSPEEAGTEAFF; DNA: TGTGCCAGCAGCCCTGAAGAAGCTGGCACTGAAGCTTTCTTT
V: TRBV18; length: 12; J: TRBJ2-7; size: -; D: -; CDR3: CASSPRSYEQYF; DNA: TGTGCCAGCTCACCTAGGAGCTACGAGCAGTACTTC